The rows below give T cell receptor beta chains drawn from one sample of a study of cytomegalovirus exposure and HLA in healthy donors. TCRdb's copy holds only in-frame clones and misses some; the assay was immunoSEQ multiplex PCR. The data contain approximately 190,000 clones, over 80% of them singletons. Specimen: PBMCs. Receptor source: a man younger than 45 in good health and CMV-seronegative. Each CDR3 is given with its conserved first and last residue. Fields, in order: CDR3 length, V gene, CDR3 protein.

12 | TRBV28 | CASSLRGTEAFF
11 | TRBV25-1 | CAVAHGYTQYF
13 | TRBV7-6 | CASSLGTGDQAFF
10 | TRBV28 | CASYFGELFF
13 | TRBV6-1 | CASRAEGLETQYF
15 | TRBV19 | CASSISDRMNTEAFF
17 | TRBV4-3 | CASSQDVGGRVYYGYTF
15 | TRBV18 | CASSPPGLRPGEQYF
17 | TRBV6-4 | CASSDWCPGQGADEQYF
15 | TRBV4-2 | CASSQDGAGGTEAFF
15 | TRBV11-2 | CASSLAGGATDTQYF
15 | TRBV7-2 | CASSLDGGAGDTQYF
19 | TRBV5-4 | CASSLALGGPYATNEKLFF
15 | TRBV7-2 | CASSSLVGLTGELFF
19 | TRBV12-5 | CASGLVLFGAGRGSTEAFF
15 | TRBV27 | CASSPSGGGAYEQYF
14 | TRBV11-2 | CASSLVGRGNEQFF
17 | TRBV28 | CASSQAGQGPEQSPLHF